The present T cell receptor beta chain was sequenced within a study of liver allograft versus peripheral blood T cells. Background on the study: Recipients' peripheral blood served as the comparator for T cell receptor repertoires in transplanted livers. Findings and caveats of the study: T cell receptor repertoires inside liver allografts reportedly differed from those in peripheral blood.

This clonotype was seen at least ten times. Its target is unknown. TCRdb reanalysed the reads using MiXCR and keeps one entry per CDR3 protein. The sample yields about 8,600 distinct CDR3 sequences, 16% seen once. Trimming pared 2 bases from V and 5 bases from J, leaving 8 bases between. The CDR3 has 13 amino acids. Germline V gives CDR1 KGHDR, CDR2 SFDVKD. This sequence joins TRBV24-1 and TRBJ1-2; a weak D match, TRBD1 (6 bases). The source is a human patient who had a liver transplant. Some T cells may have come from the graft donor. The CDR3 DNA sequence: TGTGCCACCAGTGATTCGACAGGTTATGGCTACACCTTC. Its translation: CATSDSTGYGYTF.